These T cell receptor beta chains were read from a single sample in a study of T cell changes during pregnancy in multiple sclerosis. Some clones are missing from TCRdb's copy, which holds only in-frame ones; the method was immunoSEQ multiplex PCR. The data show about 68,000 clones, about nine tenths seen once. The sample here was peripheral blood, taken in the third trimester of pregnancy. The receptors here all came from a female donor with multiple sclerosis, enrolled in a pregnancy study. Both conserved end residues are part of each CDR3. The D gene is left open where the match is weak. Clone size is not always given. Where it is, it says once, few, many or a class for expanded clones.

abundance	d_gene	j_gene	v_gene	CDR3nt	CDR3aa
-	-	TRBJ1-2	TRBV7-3	TGTGCCAGCAGCTCCTCGGGACTGGGGGGCTACACCTTC	CASSSSGLGGYTF
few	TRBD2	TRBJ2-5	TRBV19	TGTGCCAGTAGTATAAACCCCAAACTAGCGGGAGGGCCTGCGAAGACCCAGTACTTC	CASSINPKLAGGPAKTQYF
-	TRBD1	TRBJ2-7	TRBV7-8	TGTGCCAGCAGCGAGTTTCGACAGGGAGAAAGCTACGAGCAGTACTTC	CASSEFRQGESYEQYF
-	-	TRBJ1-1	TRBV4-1	TGCGCCAGCAGCCACCTGACAGGAATAAACACTGAAGCTTTCTTT	CASSHLTGINTEAFF
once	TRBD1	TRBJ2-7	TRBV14	TGTGCCAGCAGCCAAGGGACAGGTGTTAATACCTACGAGCAGTACTTC	CASSQGTGVNTYEQYF
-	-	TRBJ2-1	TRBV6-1	TGTGCCAGCATTCTACCCTACAATGAGCAGTTCTTC	CASILPYNEQFF
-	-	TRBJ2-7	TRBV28	TGTGCCAGCAGTCCTCAGCGCTACTCCTACGAGCAGTACTTC	CASSPQRYSYEQYF
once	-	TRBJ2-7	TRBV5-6	TGTGCCAGCAGCTTGGGGGAGGTGCAGTACTTC	CASSLGEVQYF
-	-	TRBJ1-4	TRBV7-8	TGTGCCAGCAGCTTGCGGGTTTTAGGGACACGTGAAAAACTGTTTTTT	CASSLRVLGTREKLFF
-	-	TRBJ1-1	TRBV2	TGTGCCACCTACTTGGGAGACACTGAAGCTTTCTTT	CATYLGDTEAFF
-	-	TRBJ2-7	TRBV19	TGTGCCAGCCGGGACAACCGCGAGCAGTACTTC	CASRDNREQYF
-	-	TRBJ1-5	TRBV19	TGTGCCAGTAGTCCCCGGGGGGGGAGTTATCAGCCCCAGCATTTT	CASSPRGGSYQPQHF
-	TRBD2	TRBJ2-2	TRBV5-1	TGCGCCAGCTCCACTAGCGTGCCATGGGCCGGGGAGCTGTTTTTT	CASSTSVPWAGELFF
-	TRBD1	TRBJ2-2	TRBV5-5	TGTGCCAGCAGCTGGACAGGGGGAGGTACCGGGGAGCTGTTTTTT	CASSWTGGGTGELFF
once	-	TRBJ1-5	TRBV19	TGTGCCAGTAGAGTACAGGGAGATCAGCCCCAGCATTTT	CASRVQGDQPQHF
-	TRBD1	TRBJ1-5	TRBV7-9	TGTGCCAGCAGCCGAGGGGACAGGGTGAATCAGCCCCAGCATTTT	CASSRGDRVNQPQHF
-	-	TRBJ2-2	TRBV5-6	TGTGCCAGCAGACTCAGGGGTGCCGGGGAGCTGTTTTTT	CASRLRGAGELFF
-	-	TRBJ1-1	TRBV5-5	TGTGCCAGCAGCTACGTGGGAGTGAACACTGAAGCTTTCTTT	CASSYVGVNTEAFF
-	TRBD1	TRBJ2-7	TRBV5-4	TGTGCCAGCAGCTTGGGGGGACAGGGGGCGCCCGAGCAGTACTTC	CASSLGGQGAPEQYF
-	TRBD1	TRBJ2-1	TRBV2	TGTGCCAGTCCCCCCGGAGGGACAGGGGTCAGGAATGAGCAGTTCTTC	CASPPGGTGVRNEQFF
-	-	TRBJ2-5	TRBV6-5	TGTGCCAGCAGTTACGCTAGAGAGACCCAGTACTTC	CASSYARETQYF
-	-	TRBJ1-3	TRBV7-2	TGTGCCAGCAGCTTATGGTCAGGGTCTGGAAACACCATATATTTT	CASSLWSGSGNTIYF
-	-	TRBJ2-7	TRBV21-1	TGTGCCAGCAGCCGAGGGACTAGCGGGGGTCCCACCTACGAGCAGTACTTC	CASSRGTSGGPTYEQYF
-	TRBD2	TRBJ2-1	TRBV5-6	TGTGCCAGCAGCTTAGAACTAGCGGGGAGCTCCTACAATGAGCAGTTCTTC	CASSLELAGSSYNEQFF
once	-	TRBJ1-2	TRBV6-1	TGTGCCAGCAGTGAACCCCGACAGTCAGCTAACTATGGCTACACCTTC	CASSEPRQSANYGYTF
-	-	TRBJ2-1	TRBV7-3	TGTGCCAGCAGCTCCCATCCGGGGTCAACTTCCTACAATGAGCAGTTCTTC	CASSSHPGSTSYNEQFF
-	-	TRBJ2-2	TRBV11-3	TGTGCCAGCAGCTCCCGGGTTAACACCGGGGAGCTGTTTTTT	CASSSRVNTGELFF
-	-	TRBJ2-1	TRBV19	TGTGCCAGTAGTATATCATCCAGCGTGTATGAGCAGTTCTTC	CASSISSSVYEQFF
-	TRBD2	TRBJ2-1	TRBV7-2	TGTGCCAGCAGCTTAGTAGGACTAGGAGGCAATGAGCAGTTCTTC	CASSLVGLGGNEQFF
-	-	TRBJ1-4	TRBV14	TGTGCCAGCAGCCAAGTAGCGGGAAGTAATGAAAAACTGTTTTTT	CASSQVAGSNEKLFF
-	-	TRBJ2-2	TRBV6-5	TGTGCCAGCAGTTACCGAGGGCCGAGCACCGGGGAGCTGTTTTTT	CASSYRGPSTGELFF
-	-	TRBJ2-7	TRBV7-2	TGTGCCAGCAGCTTAGGCGGTACCGAGCAGTACTTC	CASSLGGTEQYF
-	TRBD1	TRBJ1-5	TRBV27	TGTGCCAGCAGTCCCACCGCCGGGACAGACTTTAATCAGCCCCAGCATTTT	CASSPTAGTDFNQPQHF
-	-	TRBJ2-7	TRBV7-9	TGTGCCAGCAGCGTGAGCCCGGGACACAACTACGAGCAGTACTTC	CASSVSPGHNYEQYF
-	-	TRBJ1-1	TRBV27	TGTGCCAGCATATTAAACACTGAAGCTTTCTTT	CASILNTEAFF
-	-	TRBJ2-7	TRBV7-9	TGTGCCAGCAGCTTATCAGGGTTGGACGAGCAGTACTTC	CASSLSGLDEQYF
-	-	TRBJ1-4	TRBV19	TGTGCCAGTAGTATTTATGGACAATCAACTAATGAAAAACTGTTTTTT	CASSIYGQSTNEKLFF
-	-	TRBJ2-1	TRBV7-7	TGTGCCAGCAGCCCCCGACCGTTCACAGGGTCCGCTGAGCAGTTCTTC	CASSPRPFTGSAEQFF
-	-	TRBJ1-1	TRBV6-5	TGTGCCAGCAGTTCGGGGGGGAGGGTCGCTGAAGCTTTCTTT	CASSSGGRVAEAFF
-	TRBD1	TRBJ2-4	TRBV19	TGTGCCAGTAGTATCGGGACAGGGACCAAAAACATTCAGTACTTC	CASSIGTGTKNIQYF
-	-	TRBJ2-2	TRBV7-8	TGTGCCAGCAGCTTAGAGGATCGGGGGGCAGCGAACACCGGGGAGCTGTTTTTT	CASSLEDRGAANTGELFF
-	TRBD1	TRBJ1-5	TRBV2	TGTGCCAGCAGAGGGACAGGCAAACAGCCCCAGCATTTT	CASRGTGKQPQHF
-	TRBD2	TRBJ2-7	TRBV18	TGTGCCAGCGCTGGCGGGAGGGATTACGAGCAGTACTTC	CASAGGRDYEQYF
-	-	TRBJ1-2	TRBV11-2	TGTGCCAGCAGCTTTGCGGGCTCCTATGGCTACACCTTC	CASSFAGSYGYTF
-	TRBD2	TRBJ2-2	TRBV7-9	TGTGCCAGCATCCGGACTAGCGGGAGACGGGCCGGGGAGCTGTTTTTT	CASIRTSGRRAGELFF
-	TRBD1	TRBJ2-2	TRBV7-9	TGTGCCAGCAGCGCCACAGGGGGAACCGGGGAGCTGTTTTTT	CASSATGGTGELFF
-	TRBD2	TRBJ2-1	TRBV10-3	TGTGCCATCAGTGACCTTTCGGGAGGGGGCAATGAGCAGTTCTTC	CAISDLSGGGNEQFF
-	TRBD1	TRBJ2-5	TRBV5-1	TGCGCCAGCAGCCAGGGACAGGGGGCCAAGACCCAGTACTTC	CASSQGQGAKTQYF